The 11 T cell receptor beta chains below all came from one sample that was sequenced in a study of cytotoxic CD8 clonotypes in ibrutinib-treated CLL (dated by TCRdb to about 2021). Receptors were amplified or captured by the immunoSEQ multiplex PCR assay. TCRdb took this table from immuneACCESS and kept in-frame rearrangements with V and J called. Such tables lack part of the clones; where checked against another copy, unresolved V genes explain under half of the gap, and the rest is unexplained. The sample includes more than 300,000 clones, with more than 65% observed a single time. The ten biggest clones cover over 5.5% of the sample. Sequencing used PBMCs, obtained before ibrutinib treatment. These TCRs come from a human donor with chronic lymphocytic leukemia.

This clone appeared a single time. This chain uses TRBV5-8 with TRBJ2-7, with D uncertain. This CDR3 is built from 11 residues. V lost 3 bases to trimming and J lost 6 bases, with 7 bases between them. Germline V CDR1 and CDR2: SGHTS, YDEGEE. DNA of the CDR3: TGTGCCAGCAGCTCAAGACCCGAGCAGTACTTC. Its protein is CASSSRPEQYF. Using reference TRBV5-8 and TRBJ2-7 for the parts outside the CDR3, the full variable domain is EAGVTQSPTHLIKTRGQQATLRCSPISGHTSVYWYQQALGLGLQFLLWYDEGEERNRGNFPPRFSGRQFPNYSSELNVNALELEDSALYLCASSSRPEQYFGPGTRLTVT.

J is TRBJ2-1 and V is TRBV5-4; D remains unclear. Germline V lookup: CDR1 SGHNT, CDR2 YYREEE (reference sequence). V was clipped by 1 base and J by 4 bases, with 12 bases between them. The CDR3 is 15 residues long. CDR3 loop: CASSLSRNMYNEQFF. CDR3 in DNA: TGTGCCAGCAGCTTGAGTCGGAATATGTACAATGAGCAGTTCTTC.

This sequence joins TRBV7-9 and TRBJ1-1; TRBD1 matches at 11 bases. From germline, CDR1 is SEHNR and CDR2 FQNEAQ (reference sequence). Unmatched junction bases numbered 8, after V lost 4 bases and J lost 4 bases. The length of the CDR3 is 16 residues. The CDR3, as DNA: TGTGCCAGCAGCTGGTTGCCGGGACAGGGGGGCACTGAAGCTTTCTTT. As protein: CASSWLPGQGGTEAFF.

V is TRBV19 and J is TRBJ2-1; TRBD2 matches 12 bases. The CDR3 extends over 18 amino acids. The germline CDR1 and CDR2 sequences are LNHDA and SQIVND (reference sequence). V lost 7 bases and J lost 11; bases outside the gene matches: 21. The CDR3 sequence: CASTSQAWVSSGRAKQFF. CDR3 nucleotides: TGTGCCAGTACCTCACAAGCCTGGGTATCTAGCGGGAGGGCCAAGCAGTTCTTC.

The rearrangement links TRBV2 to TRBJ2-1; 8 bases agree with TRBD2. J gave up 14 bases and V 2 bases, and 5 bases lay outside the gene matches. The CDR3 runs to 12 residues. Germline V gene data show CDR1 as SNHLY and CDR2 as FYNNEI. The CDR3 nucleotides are TGTGCCAGCAGTGAATGGACTAGCTCAAAGTTCTTC. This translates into CASSEWTSSKFF.

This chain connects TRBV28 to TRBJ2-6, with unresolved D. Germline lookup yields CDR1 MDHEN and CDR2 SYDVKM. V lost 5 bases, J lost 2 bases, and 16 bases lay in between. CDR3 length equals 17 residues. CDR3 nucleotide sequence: TGTGCCAGCAGTCCTACGAAGTTACCAGCTGGGGCCAACGTCCTGACTTTC. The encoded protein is CASSPTKLPAGANVLTF.

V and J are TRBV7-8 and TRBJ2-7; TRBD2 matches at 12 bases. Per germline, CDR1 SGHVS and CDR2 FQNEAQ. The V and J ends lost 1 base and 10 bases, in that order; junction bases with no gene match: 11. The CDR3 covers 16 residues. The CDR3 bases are TGTGCCAGCAGCTTAGAGTTTGGGACTAGCGGGTCCGGACAGTACTTC. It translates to CASSLEFGTSGSGQYF.

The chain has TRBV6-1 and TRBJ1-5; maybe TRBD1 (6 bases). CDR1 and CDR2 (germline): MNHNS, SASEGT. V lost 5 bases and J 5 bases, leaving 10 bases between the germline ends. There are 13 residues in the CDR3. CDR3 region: CASSTGTHQPQHF. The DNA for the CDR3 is TGTGCCAGCAGTACAGGGACCCATCAGCCCCAGCATTTT.

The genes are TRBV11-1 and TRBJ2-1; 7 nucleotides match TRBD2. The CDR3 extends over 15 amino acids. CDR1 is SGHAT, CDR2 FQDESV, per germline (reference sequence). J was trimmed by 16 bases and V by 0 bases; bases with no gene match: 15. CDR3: CASSLAEVPGLTRFF. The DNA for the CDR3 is TGTGCCAGCAGCTTAGCGGAAGTCCCGGGACTAACCCGATTCTTC.

The CDR3 region is CASSKGTGLGEQYF. The CDR3 DNA follows: TGTGCCAGCAGTAAGGGGACAGGGCTTGGCGAGCAGTACTTC. The chain couples TRBV6-6 to TRBJ2-7; 9 positions match TRBD1. Germline CDR1 reads MNHNY; CDR2 reads SVGAGI (reference sequence). CDR3 size: 14 residues. V was pared by 5 bases and J by 6 bases, with 8 bases of the junction left unmatched.

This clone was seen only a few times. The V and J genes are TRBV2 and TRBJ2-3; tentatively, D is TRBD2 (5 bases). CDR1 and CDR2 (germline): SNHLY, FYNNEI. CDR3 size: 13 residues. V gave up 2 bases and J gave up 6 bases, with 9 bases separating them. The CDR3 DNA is TGTGCCAGCAGTGAAAGAGGGTGGGATACGCAGTATTTT. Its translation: CASSERGWDTQYF.